Shown below are 21 T cell receptor beta chains from a single sample sequenced in a study of T cell responses to AZD1222 COVID-19 vaccine. TCRdb's copy holds only in-frame clones and misses some; the assay was immunoSEQ multiplex PCR. This sample has over 130,000 clones; approximately 86% occur once, and the top ten carry about 3%. The sample in question was peripheral blood, obtained on day 0 of AZD1222 vaccination. The receptors shown here come from an adult in good health.

This clone appeared a few times. The V and J genes are TRBV18 and TRBJ2-7, with TRBD2 identical over 9 bases. The V gene's germline CDR1 is KGHSH and CDR2 LQKENI. Losses at the gene ends were 3 bases for V and 7 bases for J; bases not matched to a gene: 19. CDR3 size: 18 residues. The CDR3 is CASSPDSPGLAGSSEQYF. For the CDR3, the DNA is TGTGCCAGCTCACCCGATTCGCCCGGCCTAGCGGGATCTTCGGAGCAGTACTTC.

The chain recombines TRBV6-5 with TRBJ1-2; D is possibly TRBD1 (5 bases). The CDR3 sequence is 13 residues long. The germline CDR1 and CDR2 sequences are MNHEY and SVGAGI. V gave up 10 bases and J gave up 3 bases, with 15 bases separating them. The chain's CDR3 is CATTRQTHYGYTF. In nucleotides, the CDR3 is TGTGCCACCACTAGACAGACCCACTATGGCTACACCTTC.

The rearrangement uses TRBV4-1 and TRBJ1-2, with D possibly being TRBD1 (5 bases). Germline-derived CDR1 and CDR2 are MGHRA and YSYEKL. CDR3 length: 13 amino acids. V was trimmed by 0 bases and J by 8 bases, leaving 10 bases between them. The CDR3 sequence: CASSQEWRGGYTF. CDR3 nucleotide sequence: TGCGCCAGCAGCCAAGAGTGGAGGGGAGGCTACACCTTC.

The rearrangement links TRBV29-1 to TRBJ1-5; tentative D call: TRBD1 (6 bases). Trimming shortened V by 4 bases and J by 5 bases, and 12 bases separated the two germline ends. This CDR3 region has 13 residues. CDR1 SQVTM and CDR2 ANQGSEA come from the germline V gene. The DNA of the CDR3 is TGCAGCGTTGTAGGGGGGGGTGATCAGCCCCAGCATTTT. This encodes CSVVGGGDQPQHF.

The V call is TRBV10-1, the J call TRBJ1-2, with 12 bases matching TRBD1. The CDR3 runs 14 residues. V shed 4 bases and J 7 bases; nucleotides not matched to a gene: 4. Germline CDR1 is WNHNN and CDR2 is SYGVQD (reference sequence). As DNA, the CDR3 is TGCGCCAGCAGTGCCGGGACAGGGGGCTCTGGCTACACCTTC. Its protein product is CASSAGTGGSGYTF.

V gene TRBV5-6 combines with J gene TRBJ2-7; 8 bases line up with TRBD2. There are 16 residues in the CDR3. V shed 7 bases, J shed 2 bases, and the junction held 14 bases outside the gene matches. CDR1 is SGHDT, CDR2 YYEEEE, per germline. The DNA for the CDR3 is TGTGCCAGCCATGCCCCCATGGAGCGGGAGACCTACGAGCAGTACTTC. This sequence encodes CASHAPMERETYEQYF.

CDR3 region: CASSQDGAGQMPFVGSPLHF. The CDR3 DNA sequence: TGCGCCAGCAGCCAAGATGGCGCGGGACAGATGCCCTTTGTTGGGTCACCCCTCCACTTT. The rearrangement links TRBV4-3 to TRBJ1-6, with 7 nucleotides matching TRBD1. The V gene's germline CDR1 is LGHNA and CDR2 YSLEER. The CDR3 contains 20 residues. The ends lost 0 bases at V and 10 bases at J; junction bases unmatched: 21.

This clone was counted a single time. The V gene is TRBV4-2, the J gene TRBJ1-4; 8 bases are shared with TRBD1. CDR3 length equals 16 residues. Germline-derived CDR1 and CDR2 are LGHNA and YNFKEQ. J was trimmed by 8 bases and V by 0 bases; bases with no gene match: 8. CDR3: CASSQDRGQGVEKLFF. As DNA, the CDR3 is TGTGCCAGCAGCCAAGATCGCGGACAGGGAGTCGAAAAACTGTTTTTT.

The chain uses TRBV12-3 or TRBV12-4 and TRBJ2-5; TRBD2 might be the D (5 bases). Trimming removed 6 bases at V and 2 bases at J, with 10 bases between. This CDR3 contains 13 residues. The CDR3 sequence: CASRLEGQETQYF. In DNA form, the CDR3 reads TGTGCCAGCAGGCTAGAGGGTCAAGAGACCCAGTACTTC.

The rearrangement joins TRBV6-2 or TRBV6-3 to TRBJ2-7; D possibly matches TRBD1 or TRBD2 (6 bases each). Germline assignment: CDR1 MNHEY and CDR2 SVGEGT. The CDR3 has 17 residues. The V and J ends lost 6 bases and 2 bases respectively, with 23 bases between them. The CDR3 region is CASSQGSLIRGPYEQYF. CDR3 in DNA: TGTGCCAGCAGCCAGGGGTCTTTAATCCGGGGGCCCTACGAGCAGTACTTC.

V is TRBV7-9 and J is TRBJ2-7; D is possibly TRBD1 (6 bases). The CDR3 is 14 amino acids. Looked up from germline, CDR1 is SEHNR and CDR2 is FQNEAQ (reference sequence). Trimming took off 7 bases at V and 2 bases at J, with 15 bases between the two ends. Written as DNA, the CDR3 is TGTGCCAGCACCTGGGCGGACAGCACCTACGAGCAGTACTTC. Translated: CASTWADSTYEQYF.

J is TRBJ1-1 and V is TRBV25-1; D is possibly TRBD1 (5 bases). This CDR3 comprises 14 residues. CDR1 and CDR2 (germline): MGHDK, SYGVNS. V dropped 4 bases and J dropped 0 bases, with 9 bases sitting between them. CDR3 DNA: TGTGCCAGCAGTGGGGTGGGGGTGAACACTGAAGCTTTCTTT. Its translation is CASSGVGVNTEAFF.

This sequence joins TRBV6-5 and TRBJ2-5; D remains unclear. The germline gives CDR1 MNHEY, CDR2 SVGAGI. The length of the CDR3 is 15 residues. V was clipped by 11 bases and J by 4 bases, with 23 bases between them. CDR3 nucleotide sequence: TGTGCCGCTTTGAGGCTTCTTAAAGCCGCAGAGACCCAGTACTTC. This sequence encodes CAALRLLKAAETQYF.

The rearrangement links TRBV21-1 to TRBJ2-7. TRBV21-1 is an annotated pseudogene. The CDR3 contains 9 residues. The CDR3: CASSCEQYF. CDR3 in DNA: TGTGCCAGCAGCTGCGAGCAGTACTTC.

This chain connects TRBV5-4 to TRBJ1-2; no reliable D call. Looked up from germline, CDR1 is SGHNT and CDR2 is YYREEE (reference sequence). V was trimmed by 2 bases and J by 1 base, leaving 6 bases between them. There are 13 residues in the CDR3. The CDR3 sequence: CASSLDDNYGYTF. For the CDR3, the DNA is TGTGCCAGCAGCTTAGACGATAACTATGGCTACACCTTC.

The rearrangement links TRBV30 to TRBJ1-1, with unresolved D. Trimming took 2 bases from V and 1 from J, leaving 5 bases between them. Germline-derived CDR1 and CDR2 are GTSNPN and SVGIG (reference sequence). CDR3 size: 12 residues. The CDR3: CAWSIGNTEAFF. CDR3 nucleotides: TGTGCCTGGAGTATAGGGAACACTGAAGCTTTCTTT. The full variable domain, with the rest looked up from reference TRBV30 and TRBJ1-1, is SQTIHQWPATLVQPVGSPLSLECTVEGTSNPNLYWYRQAAGRGLQLLFYSVGIGQISSEVPQNLSASRPQDRQFILSSKKLLLSDSGFYLCAWSIGNTEAFFGQGTRLTVV.

This chain uses TRBV6-5 with TRBJ1-1; D not resolved. This CDR3 has 13 amino acids. Germline values: CDR1 MNHEY, CDR2 SVGAGI. Trimming took off 4 bases at V and 2 bases at J, with 8 bases between the two ends. The CDR3 loop is CASSFKPNTEAFF. The CDR3 DNA reads TGTGCCAGCAGTTTCAAACCCAACACTGAAGCTTTCTTT.

The chain links TRBV29-1 to TRBJ1-5, with D possibly being TRBD1 (5 bases). Germline CDR1 and CDR2: SQVTM and ANQGSEA. There are 12 residues in the CDR3. Between the trimmed V and J ends, which lost 5 bases and 4 bases, there was a span of 9 bases. The CDR3 sequence: CSVRWGNQPQHF. The CDR3 DNA is TGCAGCGTTCGGTGGGGGAATCAGCCCCAGCATTTT.

The chain is built from TRBV29-1 and TRBJ2-6, with 8 bases identical to TRBD1. CDR3 length equals 16 residues. Trimming at V came to 6 bases and at J to 1 base, leaving 8 bases not matched to a gene. Germline V CDR1 and CDR2: SQVTM, ANQGSEA. The CDR3, as DNA: TGCAGCGTGCGGGACAGGCGTGTGTCTGGGGCCAACGTCCTGACTTTC. Translating it yields CSVRDRRVSGANVLTF.

This clone was counted between two and nine times. An end of the junction does not agree with germline; a read error may underlie this. The chain joins TRBV29-1 to TRBJ2-2; either TRBD1 or TRBD2 may supply D (6 bases each). The CDR3 is 14 amino acids. From germline, CDR1 is SQVTM and CDR2 ANQGSEA. CDR3 bases: TGCAGCGCTGAAAGCGTACAGGGAGGCGGGGAGCTGTTTTTT. Amino acids: CSAESVQGGGELFF.

The V and J genes are TRBV19 and TRBJ2-6; D is undetermined. Between the trimmed V and J ends, which lost 3 bases and 0 bases, there was a span of 9 bases. This CDR3 comprises 16 residues. Per germline, CDR1 LNHDA and CDR2 SQIVND (reference sequence). The CDR3 sequence is CASSMEHNSGANVLTF. CDR3 in DNA: TGTGCCAGTAGTATGGAACACAACTCTGGGGCCAACGTCCTGACTTTC.